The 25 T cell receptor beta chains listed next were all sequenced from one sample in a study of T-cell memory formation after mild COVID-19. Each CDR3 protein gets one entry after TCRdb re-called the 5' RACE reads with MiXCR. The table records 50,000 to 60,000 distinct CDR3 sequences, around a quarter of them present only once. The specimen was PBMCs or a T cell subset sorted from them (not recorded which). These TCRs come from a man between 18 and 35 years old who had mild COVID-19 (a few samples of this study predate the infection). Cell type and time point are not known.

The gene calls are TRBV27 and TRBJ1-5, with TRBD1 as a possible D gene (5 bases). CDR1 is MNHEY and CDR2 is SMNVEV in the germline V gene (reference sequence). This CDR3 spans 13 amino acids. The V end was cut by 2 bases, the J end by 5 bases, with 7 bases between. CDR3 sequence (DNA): TGTGCCAGCAGTTTAGGGGGGGATCAGCCCCAGCATTTT. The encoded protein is CASSLGGDQPQHF.

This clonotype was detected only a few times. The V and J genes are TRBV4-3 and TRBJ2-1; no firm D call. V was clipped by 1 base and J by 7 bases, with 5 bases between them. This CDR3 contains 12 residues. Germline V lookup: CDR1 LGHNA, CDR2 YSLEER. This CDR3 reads CASSQGGNEQFF. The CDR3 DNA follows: TGCGCCAGCAGCCAAGGAGGTAATGAGCAGTTCTTC.

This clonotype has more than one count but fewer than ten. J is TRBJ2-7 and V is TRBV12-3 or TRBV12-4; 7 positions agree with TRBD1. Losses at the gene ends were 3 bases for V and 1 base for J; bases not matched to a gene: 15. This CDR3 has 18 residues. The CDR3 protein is CASSFNLGWGTESYEQYF. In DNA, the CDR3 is TGTGCCAGCAGTTTTAATCTCGGCTGGGGGACAGAATCCTACGAGCAGTACTTC.

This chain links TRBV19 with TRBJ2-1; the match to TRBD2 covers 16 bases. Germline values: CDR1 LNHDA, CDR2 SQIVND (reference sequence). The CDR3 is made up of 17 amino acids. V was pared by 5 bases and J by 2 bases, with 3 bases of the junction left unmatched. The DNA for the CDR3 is TGTGCCAGTAGTCCGGGACTAGCGGGGGGGACCTACAATGAGCAGTTCTTC. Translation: CASSPGLAGGTYNEQFF. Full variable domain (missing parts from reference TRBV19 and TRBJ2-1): DGGITQSPKYLFRKEGQNVTLSCEQNLNHDAMYWYRQDPGQGLRLIYYSQIVNDFQKGDIAEGYSVSREKKESFPLTVTSAQKNPTAFYLCASSPGLAGGTYNEQFFGPGTRLTVL.

The chain's CDR3 is CASSFHGDSGANVLTF. The CDR3 DNA sequence: TGTGCCAGCAGTTTCCACGGGGATTCTGGGGCCAACGTCCTGACTTTC. V is TRBV6-2 or TRBV6-3 and J is TRBJ2-6; possible D gene TRBD2, 5 bases. Per the germline V gene, CDR1 is MNHEY and CDR2 is SVGEGT. The CDR3 has 16 amino acids. Trimming shortened V by 4 bases and J by 1 base, and 11 bases separated the two germline ends.

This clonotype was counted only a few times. CDR3 amino acids: CASSPGPGGETQYF. CDR3 coding DNA: TGTGCCAGCAGCCCCGGCCCAGGGGGGGAGACCCAGTACTTC. This chain connects TRBV7-6 to TRBJ2-5, with D possibly being TRBD1 (7 bases). V gave up 5 bases and J gave up 5 bases, with 15 bases separating them. This CDR3 has 14 amino acids. Germline V gives CDR1 SGHVS, CDR2 FNYEAQ. The complete variable domain, with remaining parts taken from reference TRBV7-6 and TRBJ2-5, reads GAGVSQSPRYKVTKRGQDVALRCDPISGHVSLYWYRQALGQGPEFLTYFNYEAQQDKSGLPNDRFSAERPEGSISTLTIQRTEQRDSAMYRCASSPGPGGETQYFGPGTRLLVL.

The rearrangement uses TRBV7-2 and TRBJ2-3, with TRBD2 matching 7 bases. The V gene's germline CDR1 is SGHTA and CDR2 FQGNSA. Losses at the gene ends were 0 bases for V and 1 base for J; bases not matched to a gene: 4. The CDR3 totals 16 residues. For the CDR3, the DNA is TGTGCCAGCAGCTTAGCGGGGACTACAGGCACAGATACGCAGTATTTT. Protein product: CASSLAGTTGTDTQYF.

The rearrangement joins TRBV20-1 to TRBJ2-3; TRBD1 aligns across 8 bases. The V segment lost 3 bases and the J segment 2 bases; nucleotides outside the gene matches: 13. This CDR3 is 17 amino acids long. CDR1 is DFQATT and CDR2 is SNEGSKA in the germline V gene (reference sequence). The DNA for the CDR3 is TGCAGTGCTAGTGAAACGGACAGGGTCCCTTACACAGATACGCAGTATTTT. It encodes CSASETDRVPYTDTQYF.

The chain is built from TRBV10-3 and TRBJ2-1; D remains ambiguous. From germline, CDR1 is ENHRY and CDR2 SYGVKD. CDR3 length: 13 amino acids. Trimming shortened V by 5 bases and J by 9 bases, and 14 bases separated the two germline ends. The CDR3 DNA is TGTGCCATCAGTATCATAGGAGTTTCTGAGCAGTTCTTC. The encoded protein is CAISIIGVSEQFF.

The CDR3 DNA sequence: TGTGCCAGCACCGAATATGTCAGGGAAGCTGAAGCTTTCTTT. Protein product: CASTEYVREAEAFF. The chain links TRBV6-2 or TRBV6-3 to TRBJ1-1; maybe TRBD1 (5 bases). Germline V gene lookup returns CDR1 MNHEY and CDR2 SVGEGT. Trimming removed 7 bases at V and 6 bases at J, with 18 bases between. The CDR3 contains 14 residues.

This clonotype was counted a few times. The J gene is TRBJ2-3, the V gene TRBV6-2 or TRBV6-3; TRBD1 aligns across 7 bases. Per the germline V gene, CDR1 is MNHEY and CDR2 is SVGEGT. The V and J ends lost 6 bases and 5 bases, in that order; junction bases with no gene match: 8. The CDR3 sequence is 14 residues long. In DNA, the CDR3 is TGTGCCAGCAGCCCAGGGACAGCAGGAGATACGCAGTATTTT. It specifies CASSPGTAGDTQYF.

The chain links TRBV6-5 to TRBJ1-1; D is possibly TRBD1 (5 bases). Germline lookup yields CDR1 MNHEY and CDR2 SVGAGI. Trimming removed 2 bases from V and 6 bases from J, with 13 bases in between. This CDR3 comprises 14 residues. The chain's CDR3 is CASSYGGRGSEAFF. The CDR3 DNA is TGTGCCAGCAGTTACGGAGGTCGGGGGTCTGAAGCTTTCTTT.

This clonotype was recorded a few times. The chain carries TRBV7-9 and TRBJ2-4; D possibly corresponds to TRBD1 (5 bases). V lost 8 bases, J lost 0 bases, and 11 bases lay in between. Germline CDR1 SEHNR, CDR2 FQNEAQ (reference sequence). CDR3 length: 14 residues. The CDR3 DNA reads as TGTGCCAGCGGGTCGACAGTAGCCAAAAACATTCAGTACTTC. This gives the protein CASGSTVAKNIQYF.

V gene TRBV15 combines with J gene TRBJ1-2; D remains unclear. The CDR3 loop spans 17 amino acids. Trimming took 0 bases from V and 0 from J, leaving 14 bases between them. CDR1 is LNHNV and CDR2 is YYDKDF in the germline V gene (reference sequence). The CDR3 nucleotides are TGTGCCACCAGCAGAGATCCAGGACGGCCGCCTAACTATGGCTACACCTTC. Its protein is CATSRDPGRPPNYGYTF.

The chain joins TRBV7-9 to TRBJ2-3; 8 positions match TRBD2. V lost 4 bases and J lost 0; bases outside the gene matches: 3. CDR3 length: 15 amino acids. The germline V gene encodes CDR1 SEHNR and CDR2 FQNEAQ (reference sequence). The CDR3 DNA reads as TGTGCCAGCAGCTCACCGGGGGGGAGCACAGATACGCAGTATTTT. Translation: CASSSPGGSTDTQYF.

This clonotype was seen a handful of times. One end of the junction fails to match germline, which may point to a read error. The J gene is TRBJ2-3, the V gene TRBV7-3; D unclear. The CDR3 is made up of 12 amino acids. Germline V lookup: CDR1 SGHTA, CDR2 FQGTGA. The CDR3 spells CASSSPPDKQYF. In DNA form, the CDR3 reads TGTGCCAGCAGCTCCCCCCCAGATAAGCAGTATTTT.

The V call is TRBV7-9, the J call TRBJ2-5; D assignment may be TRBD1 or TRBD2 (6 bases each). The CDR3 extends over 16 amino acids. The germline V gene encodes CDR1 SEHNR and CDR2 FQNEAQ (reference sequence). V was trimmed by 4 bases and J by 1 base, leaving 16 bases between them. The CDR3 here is CASSYTGAFGQETQYF. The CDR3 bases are TGTGCCAGCAGCTACACGGGGGCCTTCGGCCAAGAGACCCAGTACTTC. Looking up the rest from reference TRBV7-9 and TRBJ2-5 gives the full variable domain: DTGVSQNPRHKITKRGQNVTFRCDPISEHNRLYWYRQTLGQGPEFLTYFQNEAQLEKSRLLSDRFSAERPKGSFSTLEIQRTEQGDSAMYLCASSYTGAFGQETQYFGPGTRLLVL.

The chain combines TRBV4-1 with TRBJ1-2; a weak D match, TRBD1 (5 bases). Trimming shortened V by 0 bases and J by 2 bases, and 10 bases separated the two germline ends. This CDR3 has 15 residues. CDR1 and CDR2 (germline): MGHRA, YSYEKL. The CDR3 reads CASSQDKGRNYGYTF. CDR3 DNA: TGCGCCAGCAGCCAAGATAAGGGACGGAACTATGGCTACACCTTC.

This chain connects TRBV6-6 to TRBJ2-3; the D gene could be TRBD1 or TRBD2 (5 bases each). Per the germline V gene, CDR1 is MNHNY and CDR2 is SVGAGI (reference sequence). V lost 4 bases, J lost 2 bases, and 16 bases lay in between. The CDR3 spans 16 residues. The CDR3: CASSSEPGPFTDTQYF. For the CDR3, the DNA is TGTGCCAGCAGTTCTGAACCGGGACCCTTCACAGATACGCAGTATTTT.

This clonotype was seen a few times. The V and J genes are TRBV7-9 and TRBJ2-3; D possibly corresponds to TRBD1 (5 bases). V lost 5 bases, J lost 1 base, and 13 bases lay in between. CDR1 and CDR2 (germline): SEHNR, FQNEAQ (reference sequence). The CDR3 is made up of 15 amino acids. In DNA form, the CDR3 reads TGTGCCAGCAGCGAAACACAGACAGGCACAGATACGCAGTATTTT. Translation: CASSETQTGTDTQYF.

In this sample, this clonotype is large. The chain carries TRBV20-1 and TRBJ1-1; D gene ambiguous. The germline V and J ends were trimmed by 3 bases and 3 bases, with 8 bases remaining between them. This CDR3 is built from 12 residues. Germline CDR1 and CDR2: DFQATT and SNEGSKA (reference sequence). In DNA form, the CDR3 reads TGCAGTGCTAGGGTTCGCGACACTGAAGCTTTCTTT. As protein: CSARVRDTEAFF.

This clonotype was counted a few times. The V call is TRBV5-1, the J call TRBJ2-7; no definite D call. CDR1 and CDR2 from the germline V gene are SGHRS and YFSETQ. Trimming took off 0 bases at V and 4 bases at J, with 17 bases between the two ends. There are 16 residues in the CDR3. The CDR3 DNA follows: TGCGCCAGCAGCTTGGCCGAATATGGCACTCGGTACGAGCAGTACTTC. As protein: CASSLAEYGTRYEQYF. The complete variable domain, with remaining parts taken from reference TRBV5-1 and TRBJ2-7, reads KAGVTQTPRYLIKTRGQQVTLSCSPISGHRSVSWYQQTPGQGLQFLFEYFSETQRNKGNFPGRFSGRQFSNSRSEMNVSTLELGDSALYLCASSLAEYGTRYEQYFGPGTRLTVT.

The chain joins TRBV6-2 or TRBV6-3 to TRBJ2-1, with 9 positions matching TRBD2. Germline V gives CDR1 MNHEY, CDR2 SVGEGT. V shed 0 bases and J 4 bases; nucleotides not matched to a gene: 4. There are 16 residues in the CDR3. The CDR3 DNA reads TGTGCCAGCAGTTACTCGCGACTAGCGGTATACAATGAGCAGTTCTTC. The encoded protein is CASSYSRLAVYNEQFF.

CDR3 sequence (DNA): TGCAGCGTTGAAGAACCTCCAGGGGTCAATGAGCAGTTCTTC. This translates into CSVEEPPGVNEQFF. The chain couples TRBV29-1 to TRBJ2-1; TRBD1 might be the D (6 bases). V lost 0 bases and J lost 6, with 12 bases in between. The germline gives CDR1 SQVTM, CDR2 ANQGSEA. The CDR3 is made up of 14 amino acids.

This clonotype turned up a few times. CDR3 DNA: TGCGCCAGCAGTGATCCCCAGGGCCCCTACGAGCAGTACTTC. Translation: CASSDPQGPYEQYF. This chain joins TRBV10-2 and TRBJ2-7, with a possible D match to TRBD1 (5 bases). CDR1 and CDR2 (germline): WSHSY, SAAADI. V was pared by 3 bases and J by 2 bases, with 11 bases between. The CDR3 contains 14 residues.